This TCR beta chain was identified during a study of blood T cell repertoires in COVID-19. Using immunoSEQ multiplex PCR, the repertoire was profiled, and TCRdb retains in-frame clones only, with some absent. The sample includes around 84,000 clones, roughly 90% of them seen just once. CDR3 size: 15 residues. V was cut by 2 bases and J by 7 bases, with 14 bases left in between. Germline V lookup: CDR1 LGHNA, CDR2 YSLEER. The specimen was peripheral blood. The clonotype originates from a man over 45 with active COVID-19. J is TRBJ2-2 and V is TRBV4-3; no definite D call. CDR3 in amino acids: CASSQRSEVGGELFF. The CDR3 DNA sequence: TGCGCCAGCAGCCAACGGAGCGAAGTCGGCGGGGAGCTGTTTTTT.